This T cell receptor (beta chain) was profiled in a study of shared clonotypes between healthy human individuals (dated by TCRdb to about 2020). Some background on the complete study: A couple of women and a few men aged 18 to 49 years were included in the cohort. For each donor, CD4 naive and CD4 memory were each run on three plates, CD8 naive on two plates, and CD8 memory on one plate. To estimate repertoire size and how much clonotype sharing occurs between individuals, the study deeply sequenced the blood TCR repertoires of about five healthy adults. To increase sequencing depth and limit assay-specific biases, TCR repertoire library preparation and sequencing were carried out by different laboratories using diverse techniques. Each donor's leukapheresis produced roughly between roughly 0.94 and 9.5 billion PBMCs.

Broad study findings and their caveats: Larger estimated clonotype richness was generally found for naive subsets than for memory subsets. Pairwise subsampling led to the expectation that sequencing depth would affect the degree of clonotype sharing among donors. Even with the large sequencing depth, rarefaction of the sorted-subset datasets indicated that sequencing was incomplete. When a handful of donors were compared, the shared fraction of clonotypes was about 5.4% for naive CD4, 3.5% for naive CD8, 2.3% for memory CD4, and about 0.36% for memory CD8. Clonotypes shared by all four sorted-subset donors showed higher generation probabilities than non-shared clonotypes. Sampling was restricted to blood, and TCR repertoires in tissue are likely to differ from TCR repertoires in blood. Because the study included a small number of donors, the genetic and exposure-history diversity represented was limited.

Healthy HIV-negative adults with no recently reported acute infections or vaccinations were included as donors. Every donor was a Caucasian adult residing in Nashville, Tennessee, USA. CD4+ T cells were enriched through magnetic negative selection, after which naive cells were positively selected on CD45RA and the remaining negative fraction served as the memory subset. Blood was obtained by leukapheresis, after which PBMCs were separated by Ficoll-Histopaque density gradient centrifugation and cryopreserved in liquid nitrogen vapor phase. Purity and quantity of every magnetically sorted T cell population were checked by analytical flow cytometry. Genomic DNA was isolated from every sorted fraction and measured by UV absorbance on a Nanodrop 2000c. TCR CDR3 regions were amplified from genomic DNA by multiplex PCR using the deep immunoSEQ assay. Genomic DNA extracted from each cell subset was distributed evenly over all wells of several immunoSEQ 96-well plates, and each plate served as one replicate. Each replicate PCR for sorted subsets received around 0.2 ug genomic DNA, equal to 30,000 or so T cell genomes. The purified libraries were quantified using a Qubit 3.0 fluorometer, sized with a Bioanalyzer 2100, and then quantified again using the KAPA Library Quantification kit. A separate single-read 150-cycle Illumina NextSeq 550 flow cell was used to sequence each immunoSEQ 96-well plate. The paper's processing steps were these. Because only junctional sequences without quality scores were contained in the immunoSEQ output, filtering matching that applied to full-length reads could not be performed. To assign V/J genes and CDR3, sequences were annotated using PyIR, a Python wrapper for IgBLAST v1.9, with IMGT germline references. Reads with weak V/J assignments (E-value above 1e-6), missing CDR3, stop codons, out-of-frame junctions, or ambiguous translated residues were removed. V3J clonotypes were defined by identical inferred V gene, J gene, and CDR3 amino acid sequence. Percentage overlap between repertoires was calculated by dividing the number of shared unique clonotypes by the size of the smaller repertoire. RTK rarefaction, the Chao1 estimator, and Recon v2.1 estimates of unobserved clonotypes were used to assess repertoire richness. OLGA was used to compute generation probabilities for all TCRbeta clonotypes that the gDNA method yielded from a handful of donors. TCRdb provides this immuneACCESS table in a form limited to in-frame rearrangements. Some clones are lacking; in checked studies, under half of them reflect an unresolved V gene, and why the rest are absent is not known. From that table come the V and J calls and clone size; the DNA was used to work out D and trimming. For this sample the table gives approximately 2,300,000 clones, of which 85% to 95% were detected only once. Jointly, the top ten make up approximately 0.39% of the sample.

V sheds 0 bases and J sheds 2 bases, leaving 12 bases between their ends. The CDR3, from cysteine to phenylalanine, totals 15 residues. CDR3 DNA is the only sequence kept; it has 45 bases, read in frame from the first base. CDR1 is given as SGHRS and CDR2 as YFSETQ, both from the germline V gene. Points on this clone: Its antigen is not yet known. No quality values exist for individual bases; no much larger clone is one base distant.

The source is a man in his late teens or twenties in good health. Some clones in this sample may be carry-over from other donors' samples. Sequenced sample: naive CD4+ T cells from PBMCs. The sample's cell subset or site label is to be understood as: CD45RA+ positively selected. The receptor chain draws on TRBV5-1 and TRBJ2-7, with the D call perhaps TRBD1 or TRBD2, as 5 bases match in each case. The nucleotides read TGCGCCAGCAGCTTGGCCGGTAGGGGACCCTACGAGCAGTACTTC. It translates to CASSLAGRGPYEQYF.